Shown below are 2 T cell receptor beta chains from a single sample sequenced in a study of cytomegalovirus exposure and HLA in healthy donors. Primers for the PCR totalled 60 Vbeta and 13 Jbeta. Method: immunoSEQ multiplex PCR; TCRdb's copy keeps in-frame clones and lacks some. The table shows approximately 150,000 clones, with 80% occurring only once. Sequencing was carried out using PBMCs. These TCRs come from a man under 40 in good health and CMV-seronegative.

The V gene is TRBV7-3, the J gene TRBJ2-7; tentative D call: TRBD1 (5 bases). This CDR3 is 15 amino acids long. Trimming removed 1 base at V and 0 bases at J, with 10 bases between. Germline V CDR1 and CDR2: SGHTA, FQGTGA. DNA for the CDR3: TGTGCCAGCAGCTTAAGGGGCGGCGACTCCTACGAGCAGTACTTC. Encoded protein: CASSLRGGDSYEQYF.

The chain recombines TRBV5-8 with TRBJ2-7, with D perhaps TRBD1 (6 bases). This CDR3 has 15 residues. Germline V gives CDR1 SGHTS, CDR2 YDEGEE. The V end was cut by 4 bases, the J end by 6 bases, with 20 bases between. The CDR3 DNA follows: TGTGCCAGCAGCGCGACGGGACATGCCGGTGGCGAGCAGTACTTC. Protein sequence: CASSATGHAGGEQYF.